This T cell receptor (beta chain) was sequenced for a study of blood T cell repertoires in COVID-19. Study-level information: Researchers got acute and convalescent COVID-19 samples from the United States, Italy and Spain. Sample material is recorded as cDNA or gDNA derived from T cells, B-cell-depleted T cells, or PBMCs.

Study processing details: Counts of nucleated cells, estimated from reference gene primer amplification, were obtained. Assay used: immunoSEQ multiplex PCR; TCRdb lists only in-frame clones, some missing. V and J calls and clone size are as listed in that table; D and trimming were resolved from the DNA. The profile shows over 250,000 clones, 89% of them singletons. Sequenced sample: peripheral blood. This receptor was obtained from a man aged 50-60 years with acute or convalescent COVID-19.

CDR3: CATYLFSDWNYGYTF. CDR3 DNA: TGTGCCACCTACTTATTTTCGGACTGGAACTATGGCTACACCTTC. The rearrangement links TRBV6-5 to TRBJ1-2, with no clear D. Germline lookup yields CDR1 MNHEY and CDR2 SVGAGI. V dropped 10 bases and J dropped 2 bases, with 20 bases sitting between them. This CDR3 has 15 residues.